Presented here are 23 T cell receptor beta chains from one specimen sequenced in a study of blood T cell repertoires in COVID-19. The protocol was immunoSEQ multiplex PCR, while the TCRdb copy is restricted to in-frame clones and leaves out a portion. There are roughly 320,000 clones in the sample; approximately 90% occur only once, and 3.9% lies in the top ten. Sequencing input: PBMCs or T cells enriched from blood (not recorded which). The source is a woman aged 25-40 years who had been exposed to COVID-19.

The chain employs TRBV27 and TRBJ1-3; the D is unclear. The CDR3 spans 13 residues. Germline CDR1 MNHEY, CDR2 SMNVEV (reference sequence). V lost 6 bases and J 0 bases, leaving 6 bases between the germline ends. For the CDR3, the DNA is TGTGCCAGCAGCAGATACTCTGGAAACACCATATATTTT. Its translation is CASSRYSGNTIYF.

The gene calls are TRBV7-2 and TRBJ1-1; TRBD1 might be the D (6 bases). The V gene's germline CDR1 is SGHTA and CDR2 FQGNSA. This CDR3 spans 13 amino acids. Trimming took off 5 bases at V and 4 bases at J, with 11 bases between the two ends. In nucleotides, the CDR3 is TGTGCCAGCAGCCAATACAGGGTCACTGAAGCTTTCTTT. As protein: CASSQYRVTEAFF. Full variable domain (outside the CDR3, taken from reference TRBV7-2 and TRBJ1-1): GAGVSQSPSNKVTEKGKDVELRCDPISGHTALYWYRQSLGQGLEFLIYFQGNSAPDKSGLPSDRFSAERTGGSVSTLTIQRTQQEDSAVYLCASSQYRVTEAFFGQGTRLTVV.

The chain employs TRBV5-1 and TRBJ1-1, with 8 positions matching TRBD1. V dropped 1 base and J dropped 3; count of bases not matched to a gene: 5. The germline CDR1 and CDR2 sequences are SGHRS and YFSETQ. The CDR3 totals 15 residues. The CDR3 DNA reads as TGCGCCAGCAGCTTGACGGGACAGGTTGACACTGAAGCTTTCTTT. This translates into CASSLTGQVDTEAFF.

This clone was counted a few times. This chain links TRBV7-9 with TRBJ1-2; no clear D. The V and J ends lost 2 bases and 8 bases respectively, with 12 bases between them. Germline V gives CDR1 SEHNR, CDR2 FQNEAQ (reference sequence). This CDR3 region has 13 residues. CDR3 loop: CASSLSPQVGYTF. The DNA of the CDR3 is TGTGCCAGCAGCTTATCCCCCCAGGTGGGCTACACCTTC. Variable domain in full (rest from reference TRBV7-9 and TRBJ1-2): DTGVSQNPRHKITKRGQNVTFRCDPISEHNRLYWYRQTLGQGPEFLTYFQNEAQLEKSRLLSDRFSAERPKGSFSTLEIQRTEQGDSAMYLCASSLSPQVGYTFGSGTRLTVV.

The chain has TRBV4-1 and TRBJ2-7; possibly TRBD1 for D (6 bases). The CDR3 runs to 13 residues. Germline CDR1 reads MGHRA; CDR2 reads YSYEKL. Trimming removed 4 bases from V and 5 bases from J, with 12 bases in between. This chain's CDR3 is CASSRRQEDEQYF. The CDR3 coding sequence is TGCGCCAGCAGCCGTAGACAGGAAGACGAGCAGTACTTC.

This clone was detected only a few times. This chain joins TRBV6-1 and TRBJ1-2; D is unclear. V was clipped by 2 bases and J by 5 bases, with 6 bases between them. CDR3 length: 12 amino acids. From germline, CDR1 is MNHNS and CDR2 SASEGT. CDR3: CASSERGYGYTF. As DNA, the CDR3 is TGTGCCAGCAGTGAACGGGGATATGGCTACACCTTC.

V gene TRBV2 combines with J gene TRBJ1-2; 7 nucleotides align to TRBD1. Germline CDR1 SNHLY, CDR2 FYNNEI. The CDR3 is 13 amino acids. J lost 2 bases, V lost 5 bases, and 2 bases had no gene match. The CDR3 bases are TGTGCCAGCAGTCCGACAGGGAACTATGGCTACACCTTC. It is translated as CASSPTGNYGYTF.

The J gene is TRBJ1-3, the V gene TRBV5-1; D is perhaps TRBD1 (5 bases). CDR1 is SGHRS and CDR2 is YFSETQ in the germline V gene. V dropped 0 bases and J dropped 3 bases, with 7 bases sitting between them. This CDR3 is built from 14 residues. For the CDR3, the DNA is TGCGCCAGCAGCTTGGAGGGGCGTGGAAACACCATATATTTT. The encoded protein is CASSLEGRGNTIYF. Together with reference TRBV5-1 and TRBJ1-3, the CDR3 gives the full variable domain: KAGVTQTPRYLIKTRGQQVTLSCSPISGHRSVSWYQQTPGQGLQFLFEYFSETQRNKGNFPGRFSGRQFSNSRSEMNVSTLELGDSALYLCASSLEGRGNTIYFGEGSWLTVV.

The V gene is TRBV13, the J gene TRBJ1-6; 9 bases are shared with TRBD1. This CDR3 region has 16 residues. V was clipped by 1 base and J by 7 bases; unmatched bases: 5. The germline CDR1 and CDR2 sequences are PRHDT and FYEKMQ (reference sequence). Here the CDR3 reads CASSLALGTGNSPLHF. The CDR3 DNA is TGTGCCAGCAGCTTAGCCCTAGGGACAGGGAATTCACCCCTCCACTTT.

The rearrangement joins TRBV27 to TRBJ2-3, with D unresolved. This CDR3 comprises 15 residues. The V gene lost 5 bases and the J gene lost 2 bases, with 14 bases spanning the gap. Per germline, CDR1 MNHEY and CDR2 SMNVEV (reference sequence). CDR3 sequence reads: CASSHLGSATDTQYF. The CDR3 DNA reads as TGTGCCAGCAGTCATCTGGGCTCTGCCACAGATACGCAGTATTTT.

The V gene is TRBV19, the J gene TRBJ1-1, with TRBD1 matching over 9 bases. This CDR3 has 14 residues. Losses at the gene ends were 4 bases for V and 9 bases for J; bases not matched to a gene: 9. Germline CDR1 is LNHDA and CDR2 is SQIVND (reference sequence). The CDR3 nucleotides read TGTGCCAGTAGTACCGGGGACAGGGCTTCTAAAGCTTTCTTT. Encoded protein: CASSTGDRASKAFF.

The V gene is TRBV7-2, the J gene TRBJ2-7; TRBD2 agrees at 9 bases. CDR1 is SGHTA, CDR2 FQGNSA, per germline. V lost 2 bases to trimming and J lost 5 bases; unmatched junction nucleotides: 4. The CDR3 is made up of 14 amino acids. CDR3 bases: TGTGCCAGCAGCTTAAGGTCTAGCGGGAACGAGCAGTACTTC. Its protein product is CASSLRSSGNEQYF.

V is TRBV19 and J is TRBJ2-5, with 7 bases aligning to TRBD1. The CDR3 runs 15 residues. Trimming cost V 6 bases and J 4 bases; bases outside gene matches: 11. Per the germline V gene, CDR1 is LNHDA and CDR2 is SQIVND (reference sequence). The CDR3 protein is CASSPYRGSGETQYF. CDR3 sequence (DNA): TGTGCCAGTAGCCCCTACAGGGGTTCAGGAGAGACCCAGTACTTC.

The V call is TRBV6-5, the J call TRBJ1-2; D is perhaps TRBD1 (6 bases). The CDR3 covers 15 residues. Germline CDR1 and CDR2: MNHEY and SVGAGI. Trimming took off 0 bases at V and 6 bases at J, with 14 bases between the two ends. The CDR3 sequence: CASSYSTAGVNGYTF. CDR3 nucleotide sequence: TGTGCCAGCAGTTACTCGACCGCAGGGGTTAATGGCTACACCTTC.

This clone has just a few counts. V usage is TRBV5-4 and J usage is TRBJ2-3; D is unresolved. The CDR3 has 15 residues. V dropped 0 bases and J dropped 4 bases, with 12 bases sitting between them. Germline CDR1 is SGHNT and CDR2 is YYREEE (reference sequence). The CDR3 reads CASSLGALYADTQYF. The CDR3 bases are TGTGCCAGCAGCTTGGGGGCTCTTTACGCAGATACGCAGTATTTT.

The chain recombines TRBV11-1 with TRBJ2-1, with D tentatively TRBD1 (5 bases). The CDR3 runs 14 residues. V lost 5 bases, J lost 2 bases, and 10 bases lay in between. Germline V gene lookup returns CDR1 SGHAT and CDR2 FQDESV (reference sequence). Written as DNA, the CDR3 is TGTGCCAGCAGCAAACAAGGGGCCTACAATGAGCAGTTCTTC. This translates into CASSKQGAYNEQFF.

This clone appeared a single time. This chain uses TRBV5-1 with TRBJ1-1; D is undetermined. The CDR3 runs 12 residues. Trimming shortened V by 4 bases and J by 1 base, and 5 bases separated the two germline ends. Germline CDR1 reads SGHRS; CDR2 reads YFSETQ. This CDR3 is CASSVQNTEAFF. CDR3 in DNA: TGCGCCAGCAGCGTACAGAACACTGAAGCTTTCTTT.

The chain employs TRBV30 and TRBJ2-1, with D uncertain. The germline V and J ends were trimmed by 0 bases and 5 bases, with 5 bases remaining between them. CDR1 is GTSNPN and CDR2 is SVGIG in the germline V gene (reference sequence). The CDR3 consists of 12 residues. This CDR3 is CAWSVLHNEQFF. The CDR3, as DNA: TGTGCCTGGAGTGTACTCCACAATGAGCAGTTCTTC. The variable domain in full, completed from reference TRBV30 and TRBJ2-1, reads SQTIHQWPATLVQPVGSPLSLECTVEGTSNPNLYWYRQAAGRGLQLLFYSVGIGQISSEVPQNLSASRPQDRQFILSSKKLLLSDSGFYLCAWSVLHNEQFFGPGTRLTVL.

The rearrangement joins TRBV7-6 to TRBJ2-2, with TRBD1 matching over 7 bases. V gave up 1 base and J gave up 3 bases; unmatched junction bases: 5. There are 16 residues in the CDR3. The V gene's germline CDR1 is SGHVS and CDR2 FNYEAQ. The DNA for the CDR3 is TGTGCCAGCAGCTTAGTGGACAGGATCTACACCGGGGAGCTGTTTTTT. Translated, it gives CASSLVDRIYTGELFF.

The chain is built from TRBV29-1 and TRBJ2-2; D possibly corresponds to TRBD1 (6 bases). Trimming stripped 4 bases from V and 0 bases from J, with 9 bases between. The CDR3 extends over 14 amino acids. The germline CDR1 and CDR2 sequences are SQVTM and ANQGSEA. The CDR3 bases are TGCAGCGTTGCGCAGGGGACGAACACCGGGGAGCTGTTTTTT. It codes for CSVAQGTNTGELFF.

This chain connects TRBV27 to TRBJ1-1; 7 nucleotides match TRBD1. This CDR3 comprises 13 residues. CDR1 and CDR2 (germline): MNHEY, SMNVEV (reference sequence). Germline trimming cut 6 bases from V and 7 bases from J; bases unmatched to any gene: 8. The CDR3 protein is CASRRTGESEAFF. CDR3 DNA sequence: TGTGCCAGCAGGCGTACAGGGGAGAGTGAAGCTTTCTTT.

The chain has TRBV4-1 and TRBJ1-4; a possible D gene is TRBD1 (5 bases). Germline V gives CDR1 MGHRA, CDR2 YSYEKL. The germline V and J ends were trimmed by 0 bases and 8 bases, with 13 bases remaining between them. The CDR3 runs 15 residues. CDR3 in DNA: TGCGCCAGCAGCCAAGAAGGAGGGACTGCGGAAAAACTGTTTTTT. This sequence encodes CASSQEGGTAEKLFF.

This clone has just one count. The chain combines TRBV4-1 with TRBJ1-2, with D uncertain. The CDR3 sequence is 15 residues long. Germline V gene data show CDR1 as MGHRA and CDR2 as YSYEKL. Trimming removed 2 bases at V and 2 bases at J, with 12 bases between. CDR3 DNA sequence: TGCGCCAGCAGCCAATACTCGGGTGCCAACTATGGCTACACCTTC. Protein: CASSQYSGANYGYTF.